This TCR beta chain was sequenced in a study of OX40 agonist ivuxolimab in advanced cancers. Study results and limitations: CD8+ T cells were the subset that, on average, had more expanded clones than CD4+.

V was cut by 1 base and J by 6 bases, with 4 bases left in between. CDR1 and CDR2 (germline): SGHDT, YYEEEE. CDR3 length: 11 residues. Data came from immunoSEQ multiplex PCR; TCRdb stores just in-frame clones and leaves some out. Of roughly 64,000 clones listed, roughly 80% were seen once; the top ten hold around 5%. Concerning this clone: The antigen is undetermined.

The J gene is TRBJ1-1, the V gene TRBV5-6, with unresolved D. The material was CD4+ or CD8+ T cells sorted from blood, obtained in a trial of the OX40 agonist ivuxolimab. The TCR originated in an adult with an advanced solid tumor such as melanoma, head and neck, liver or kidney cancer. CDR3 in amino acids: CASSLRAEAFF. CDR3 nucleotides: TGTGCCAGCAGCTTGAGGGCTGAAGCTTTCTTT.